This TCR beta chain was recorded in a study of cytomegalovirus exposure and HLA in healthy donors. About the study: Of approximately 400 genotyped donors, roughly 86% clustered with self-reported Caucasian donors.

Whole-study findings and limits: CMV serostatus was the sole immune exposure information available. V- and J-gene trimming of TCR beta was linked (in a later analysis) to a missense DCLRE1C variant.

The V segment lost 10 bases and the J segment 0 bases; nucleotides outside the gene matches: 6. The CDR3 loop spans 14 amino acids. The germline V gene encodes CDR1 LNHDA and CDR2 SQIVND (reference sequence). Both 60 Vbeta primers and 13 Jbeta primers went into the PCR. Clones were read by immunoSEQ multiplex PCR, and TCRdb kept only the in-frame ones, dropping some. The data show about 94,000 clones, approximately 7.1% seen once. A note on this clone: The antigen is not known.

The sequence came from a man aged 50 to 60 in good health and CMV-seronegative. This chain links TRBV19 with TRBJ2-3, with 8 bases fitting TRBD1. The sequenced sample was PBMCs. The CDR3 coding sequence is TGTGCCACCTCGGACAGGGTCAGCACAGATACGCAGTATTTT. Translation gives CATSDRVSTDTQYF.